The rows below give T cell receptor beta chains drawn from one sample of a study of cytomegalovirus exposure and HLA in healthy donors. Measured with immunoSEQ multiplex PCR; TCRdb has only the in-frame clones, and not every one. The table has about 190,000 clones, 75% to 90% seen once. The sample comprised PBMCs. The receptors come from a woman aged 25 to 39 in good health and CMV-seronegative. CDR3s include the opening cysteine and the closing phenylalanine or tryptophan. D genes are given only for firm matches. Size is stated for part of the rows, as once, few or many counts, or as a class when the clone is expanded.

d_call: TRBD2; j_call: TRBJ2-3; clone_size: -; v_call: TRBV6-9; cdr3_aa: CASSYSSPSGRAPTDTQYF; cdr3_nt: TGTGCCAGCAGTTATTCGAGTCCTAGCGGGAGGGCACCCACAGATACGCAGTATTTT
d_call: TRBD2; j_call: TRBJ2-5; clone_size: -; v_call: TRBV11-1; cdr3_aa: CASSPGLAGAGTQYF; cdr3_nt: TGTGCCAGCAGCCCCGGACTAGCGGGGGCCGGGACCCAGTACTTC
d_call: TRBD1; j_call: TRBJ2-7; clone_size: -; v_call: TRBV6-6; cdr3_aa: CASRSGQVAHEQYF; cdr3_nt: TGTGCCAGCAGATCGGGACAGGTGGCCCACGAGCAGTACTTC
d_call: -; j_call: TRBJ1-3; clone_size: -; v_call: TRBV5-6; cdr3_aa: CASSLGPDSGNTIYF; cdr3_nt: TGTGCCAGCAGCTTGGGCCCTGACTCGGGAAACACCATATATTTT
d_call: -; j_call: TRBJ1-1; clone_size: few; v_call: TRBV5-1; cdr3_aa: CASSRVGDTEAFF; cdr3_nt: TGCGCCAGCAGCCGAGTTGGTGACACTGAAGCTTTCTTT
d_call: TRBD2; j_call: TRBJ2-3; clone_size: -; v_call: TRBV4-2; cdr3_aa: CASSQDLGLATDTQYF; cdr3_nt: TGTGCCAGCAGCCAAGATCTAGGACTAGCTACAGATACGCAGTATTTT
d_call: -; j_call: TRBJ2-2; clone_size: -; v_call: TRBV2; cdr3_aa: CASSYYLGGANTGELFF; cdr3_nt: TGTGCCAGCAGTTACTATCTTGGCGGCGCGAACACCGGGGAGCTGTTTTTT
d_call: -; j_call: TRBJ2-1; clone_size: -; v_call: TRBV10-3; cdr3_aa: CAISDPTGTIINEQFF; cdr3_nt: TGTGCCATCAGTGACCCCACCGGGACAATTATCAATGAGCAGTTCTTC
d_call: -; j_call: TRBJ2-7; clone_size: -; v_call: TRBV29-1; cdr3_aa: CSGRDGGGQYF; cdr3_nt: TGCAGCGGGCGGGACGGGGGTGGGCAGTACTTC
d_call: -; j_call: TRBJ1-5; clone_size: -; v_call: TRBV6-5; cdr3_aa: CASSQGWGFNQPQHF; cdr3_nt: TGTGCCAGCAGTCAGGGGTGGGGCTTTAATCAGCCCCAGCATTTT
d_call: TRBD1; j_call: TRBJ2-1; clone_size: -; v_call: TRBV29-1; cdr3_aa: CSVGTGNEQFF; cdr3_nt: TGCAGCGTCGGGACAGGCAATGAGCAGTTCTTC
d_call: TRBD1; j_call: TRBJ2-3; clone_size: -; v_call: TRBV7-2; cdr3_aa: CASSLSQGITDTQYF; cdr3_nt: TGTGCCAGCAGCTTATCACAGGGGATCACAGATACGCAGTATTTT
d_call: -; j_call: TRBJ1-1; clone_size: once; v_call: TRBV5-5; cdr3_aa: CASSLLPNTEAFF; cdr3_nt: TGTGCCAGCAGCTTGCTCCCGAACACTGAAGCTTTCTTT
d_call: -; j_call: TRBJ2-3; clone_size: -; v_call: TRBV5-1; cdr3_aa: CASSQQAGTQYF; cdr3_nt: TGCGCCAGCAGCCAGCAGGCAGGTACGCAGTATTTT
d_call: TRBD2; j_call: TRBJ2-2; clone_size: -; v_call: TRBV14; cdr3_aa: CASSQVSGGNTGELFF; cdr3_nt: TGTGCCAGCAGCCAAGTTAGCGGGGGGAACACCGGGGAGCTGTTTTTT
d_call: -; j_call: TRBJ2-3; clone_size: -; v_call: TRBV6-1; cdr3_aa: CASSVRGAPSTDTQYF; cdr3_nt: TGTGCCAGCAGTGTCAGGGGGGCCCCTAGCACAGATACGCAGTATTTT
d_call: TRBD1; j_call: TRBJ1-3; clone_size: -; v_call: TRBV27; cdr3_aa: CASSATGSPGNTIYF; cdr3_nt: TGTGCCAGCAGTGCGACAGGGTCTCCTGGAAACACCATATATTTT
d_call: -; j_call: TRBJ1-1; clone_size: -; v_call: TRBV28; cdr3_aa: CASSLVGLNTEAFF; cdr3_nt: TGTGCCAGCAGTTTAGTGGGCTTGAACACTGAAGCTTTCTTT
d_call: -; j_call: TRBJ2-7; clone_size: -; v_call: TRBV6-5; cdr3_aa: CASSASDISTYEQYF; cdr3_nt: TGTGCCAGCAGCGCATCGGACATCTCTACCTACGAGCAGTACTTC
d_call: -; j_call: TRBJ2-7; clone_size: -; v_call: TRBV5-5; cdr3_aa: CASSLVGGYEQYF; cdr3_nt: TGTGCCAGCAGCTTGGTTGGCGGTTACGAGCAGTACTTC
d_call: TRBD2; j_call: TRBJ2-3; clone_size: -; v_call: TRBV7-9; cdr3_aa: CASSPRTSGQPDTQYF; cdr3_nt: TGTGCCAGCAGCCCAAGGACTAGCGGTCAGCCGGATACGCAGTATTTT
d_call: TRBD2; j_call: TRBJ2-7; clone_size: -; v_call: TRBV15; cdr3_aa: CATSTGRTSLNKEQYF; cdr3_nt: TGTGCCACCAGCACCGGAAGGACTAGCCTCAATAAAGAGCAGTACTTC
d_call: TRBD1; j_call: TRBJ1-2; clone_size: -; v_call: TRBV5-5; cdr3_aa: CASSFTGTGDDGYTF; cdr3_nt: TGTGCCAGCAGCTTCACCGGGACAGGGGATGATGGCTACACCTTC
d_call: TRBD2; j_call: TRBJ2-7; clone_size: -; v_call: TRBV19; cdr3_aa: CASSTSGTSSYEQYF; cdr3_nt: TGTGCCAGTAGTACTTCCGGGACTAGCTCCTACGAGCAGTACTTC
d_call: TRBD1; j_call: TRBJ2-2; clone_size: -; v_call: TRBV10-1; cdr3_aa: CASRGDRGAGELFF; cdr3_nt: TGCGCCAGCCGCGGGGACAGGGGAGCCGGGGAGCTGTTTTTT
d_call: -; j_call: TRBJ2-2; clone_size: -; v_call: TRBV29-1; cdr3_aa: CSVDSLSGELFF; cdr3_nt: TGCAGCGTTGACAGTCTTTCCGGGGAGCTGTTTTTT
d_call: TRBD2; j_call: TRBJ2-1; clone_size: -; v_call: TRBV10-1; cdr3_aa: CASSGGSVINEQFF; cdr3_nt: TGCGCCAGCAGTGGCGGGAGTGTAATAAATGAGCAGTTCTTC
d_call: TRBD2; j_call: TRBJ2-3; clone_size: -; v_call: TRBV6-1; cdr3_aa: CASSESGGSTDTQYF; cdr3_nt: TGTGCCAGCAGTGAGAGCGGGGGATCCACAGATACGCAGTATTTT
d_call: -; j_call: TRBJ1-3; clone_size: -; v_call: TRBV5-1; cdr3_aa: CASSLGADHGNTIYF; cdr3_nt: TGCGCCAGCAGCTTGGGGGCAGACCATGGAAACACCATATATTTT
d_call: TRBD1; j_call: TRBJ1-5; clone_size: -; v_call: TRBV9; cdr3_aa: CASSVGTGDQPQHF; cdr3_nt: TGTGCCAGCAGCGTTGGGACAGGGGATCAGCCCCAGCATTTT
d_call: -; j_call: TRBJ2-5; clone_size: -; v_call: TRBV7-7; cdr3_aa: CASSSTGIQETQYF; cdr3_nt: TGTGCTAGCAGCAGCACCGGGATTCAAGAGACCCAGTACTTC
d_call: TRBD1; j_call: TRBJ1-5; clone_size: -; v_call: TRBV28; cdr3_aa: CASSLDRDNQPQHF; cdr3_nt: TGTGCCAGCAGTTTAGACAGGGACAATCAGCCCCAGCATTTT
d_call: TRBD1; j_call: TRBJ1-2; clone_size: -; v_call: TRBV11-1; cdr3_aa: CASSTGQDYVVF; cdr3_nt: TGTGCCAGCAGCACAGGACAGGACTATGTGGTCTTC
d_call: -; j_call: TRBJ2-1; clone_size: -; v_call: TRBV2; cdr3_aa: CASSEVSVYSYNEQFF; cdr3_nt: TGTGCCAGCAGTGAGGTCTCGGTATATTCCTACAATGAGCAGTTCTTC
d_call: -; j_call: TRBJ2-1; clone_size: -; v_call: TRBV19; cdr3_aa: CASSAAGFSYNEQFF; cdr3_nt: TGTGCCAGTAGCGCAGCGGGTTTCTCCTACAATGAGCAGTTCTTC
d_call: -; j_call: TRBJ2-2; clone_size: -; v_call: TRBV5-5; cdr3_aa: CASRRAGFPGTGELFF; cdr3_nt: TGTGCCAGCAGACGAGCGGGTTTTCCGGGCACCGGGGAGCTGTTTTTT
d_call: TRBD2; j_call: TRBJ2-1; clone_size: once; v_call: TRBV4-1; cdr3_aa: CASSRTLGLANNEQFF; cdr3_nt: TGCGCCAGCAGCCGAACCTTGGGACTAGCGAACAATGAGCAGTTCTTC
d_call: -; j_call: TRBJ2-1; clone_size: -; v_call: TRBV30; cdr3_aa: CAWSGGTRGYNEQFF; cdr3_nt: TGTGCCTGGAGTGGGGGTACCCGGGGCTACAATGAGCAGTTCTTC
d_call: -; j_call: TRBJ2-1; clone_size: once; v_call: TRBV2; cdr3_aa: CASRETGNSYNEQFF; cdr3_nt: TGTGCCAGCAGGGAAACAGGAAACTCCTACAATGAGCAGTTCTTC
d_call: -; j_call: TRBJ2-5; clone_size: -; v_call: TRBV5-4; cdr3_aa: CASSLDPGGQETQYF; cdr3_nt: TGTGCCAGCAGCTTGGACCCAGGAGGCCAAGAGACCCAGTACTTC
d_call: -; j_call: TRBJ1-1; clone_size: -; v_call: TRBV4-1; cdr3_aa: CASSQTAGLGTEAFF; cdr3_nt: TGCGCCAGCAGCCAGACCGCAGGGTTAGGCACTGAAGCTTTCTTT
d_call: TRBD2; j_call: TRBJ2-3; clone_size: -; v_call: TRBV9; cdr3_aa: CASSRKGLAGEDTQYF; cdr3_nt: TGTGCCAGCAGCCGGAAGGGACTAGCGGGAGAAGATACGCAGTATTTT
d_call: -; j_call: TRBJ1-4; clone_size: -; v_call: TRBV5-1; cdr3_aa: CASSRTSTGGLIEKLFF; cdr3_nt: TGCGCCAGCAGCCGAACCTCTACGGGGGGGCTCATTGAAAAACTGTTTTTT
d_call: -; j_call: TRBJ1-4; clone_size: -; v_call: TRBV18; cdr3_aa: CASSPASTGPGEKLFF; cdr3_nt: TGTGCCAGCTCGCCAGCCTCCACAGGACCCGGCGAAAAACTGTTTTTT
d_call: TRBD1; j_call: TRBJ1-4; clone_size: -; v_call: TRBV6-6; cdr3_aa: CASSSSGGANEKLFF; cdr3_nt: TGTGCCAGCAGTTCCTCAGGGGGCGCTAATGAAAAACTGTTTTTT
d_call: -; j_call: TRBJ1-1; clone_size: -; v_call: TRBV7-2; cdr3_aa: CASSRWRELAEAFF; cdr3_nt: TGTGCCAGCAGCCGCTGGAGGGAATTAGCTGAAGCTTTCTTT
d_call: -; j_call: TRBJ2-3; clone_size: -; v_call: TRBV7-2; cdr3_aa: CASSSPGWRTDTQYF; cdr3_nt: TGTGCCAGCAGTTCCCCCGGGTGGCGCACAGATACGCAGTATTTT
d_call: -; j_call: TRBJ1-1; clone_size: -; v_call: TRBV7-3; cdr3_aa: CASSLQGFSTEAFF; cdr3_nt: TGTGCCAGCAGCTTACAGGGATTTAGCACTGAAGCTTTCTTT
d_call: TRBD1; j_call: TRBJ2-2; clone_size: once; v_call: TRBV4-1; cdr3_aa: CASSRRTGGRLNTGELFF; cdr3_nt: TGCGCCAGCAGCCGCCGGACAGGGGGTAGATTGAACACCGGGGAGCTGTTTTTT